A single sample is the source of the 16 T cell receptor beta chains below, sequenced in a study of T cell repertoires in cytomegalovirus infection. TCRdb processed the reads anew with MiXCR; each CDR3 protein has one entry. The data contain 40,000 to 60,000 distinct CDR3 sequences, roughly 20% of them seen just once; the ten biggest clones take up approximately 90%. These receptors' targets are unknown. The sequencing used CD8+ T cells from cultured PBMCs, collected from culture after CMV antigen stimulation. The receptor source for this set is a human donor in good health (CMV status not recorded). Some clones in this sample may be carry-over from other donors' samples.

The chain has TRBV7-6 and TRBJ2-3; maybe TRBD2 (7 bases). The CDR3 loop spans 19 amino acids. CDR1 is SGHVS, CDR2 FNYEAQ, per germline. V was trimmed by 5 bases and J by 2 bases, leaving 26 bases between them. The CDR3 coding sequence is TGTGCCAGCAGCCCATCCGGGTCAGGGGACTACACACACACAGATACGCAGTATTTT. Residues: CASSPSGSGDYTHTDTQYF.

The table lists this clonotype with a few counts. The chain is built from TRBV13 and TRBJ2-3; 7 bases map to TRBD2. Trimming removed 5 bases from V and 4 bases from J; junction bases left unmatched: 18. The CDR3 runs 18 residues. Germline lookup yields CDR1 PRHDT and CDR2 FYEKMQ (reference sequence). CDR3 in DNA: TGTGCCAGCAGCAGCCCCTTATCCCTCAGCGGGGTTTCAGATACGCAGTATTTT. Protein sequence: CASSSPLSLSGVSDTQYF.

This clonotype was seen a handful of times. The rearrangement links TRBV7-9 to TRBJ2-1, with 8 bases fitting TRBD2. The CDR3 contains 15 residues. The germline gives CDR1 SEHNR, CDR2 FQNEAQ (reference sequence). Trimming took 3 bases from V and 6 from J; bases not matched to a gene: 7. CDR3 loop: CASSFLSSGRNEQFF. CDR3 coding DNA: TGTGCCAGCAGCTTCCTGTCTAGCGGGCGCAATGAGCAGTTCTTC.

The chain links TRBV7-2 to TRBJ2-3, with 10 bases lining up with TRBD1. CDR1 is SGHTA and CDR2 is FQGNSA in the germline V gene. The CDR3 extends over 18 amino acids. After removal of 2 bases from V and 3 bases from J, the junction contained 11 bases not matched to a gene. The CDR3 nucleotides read TGTGCCAGCAGCTTATTAAGTCGCGGGACAGGGGTTACAGATACGCAGTATTTT. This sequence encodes CASSLLSRGTGVTDTQYF. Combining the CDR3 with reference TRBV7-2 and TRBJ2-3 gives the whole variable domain GAGVSQSPSNKVTEKGKDVELRCDPISGHTALYWYRQSLGQGLEFLIYFQGNSAPDKSGLPSDRFSAERTGGSVSTLTIQRTQQEDSAVYLCASSLLSRGTGVTDTQYFGPGTRLTVL.

As DNA, the CDR3 is TGTGCCAGCAGTTACTCCAAGGACACTATGAACACTGAAGCTTTCTTT. It codes for CASSYSKDTMNTEAFF. The chain has TRBV6-5 and TRBJ1-1; D might be TRBD1 (5 bases). Trimming took 0 bases from V and 0 from J, leaving 11 bases between them. CDR3 length equals 16 residues. CDR1 is MNHEY and CDR2 is SVGAGI in the germline V gene.

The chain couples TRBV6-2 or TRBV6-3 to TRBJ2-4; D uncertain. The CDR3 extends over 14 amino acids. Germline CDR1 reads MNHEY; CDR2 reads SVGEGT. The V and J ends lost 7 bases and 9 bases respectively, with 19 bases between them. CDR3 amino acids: CASNLHVYLPIQYF. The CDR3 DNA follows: TGTGCCAGCAATTTACACGTCTACCTGCCCATTCAGTACTTC.

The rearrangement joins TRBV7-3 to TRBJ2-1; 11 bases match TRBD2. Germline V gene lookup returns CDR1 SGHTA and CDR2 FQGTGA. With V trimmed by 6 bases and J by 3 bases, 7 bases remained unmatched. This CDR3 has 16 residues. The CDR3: CASSRIAGGYYNEQFF. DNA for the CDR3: TGTGCCAGCAGTCGAATAGCGGGGGGGTACTACAATGAGCAGTTCTTC.

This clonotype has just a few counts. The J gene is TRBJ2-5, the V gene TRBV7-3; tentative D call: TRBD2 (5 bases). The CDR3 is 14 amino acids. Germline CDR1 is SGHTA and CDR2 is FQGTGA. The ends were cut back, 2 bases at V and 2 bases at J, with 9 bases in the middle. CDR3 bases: TGTGCCAGCAGCTTAGGAGGACCGCAAGAGACCCAGTACTTC. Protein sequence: CASSLGGPQETQYF.

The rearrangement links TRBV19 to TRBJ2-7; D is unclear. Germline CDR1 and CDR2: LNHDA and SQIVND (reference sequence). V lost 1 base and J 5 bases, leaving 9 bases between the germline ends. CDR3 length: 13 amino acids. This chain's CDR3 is CASSIGGVNEQYF. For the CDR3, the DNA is TGTGCCAGTAGTATAGGTGGGGTCAACGAGCAGTACTTC.

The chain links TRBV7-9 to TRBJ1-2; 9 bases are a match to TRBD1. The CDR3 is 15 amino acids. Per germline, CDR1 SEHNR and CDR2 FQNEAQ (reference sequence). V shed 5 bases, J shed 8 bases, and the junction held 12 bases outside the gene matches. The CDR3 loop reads CASSDHRGLAEGYTF. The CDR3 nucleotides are TGTGCCAGCAGCGATCACAGGGGGCTGGCAGAAGGCTACACCTTC.

For the CDR3, the DNA is TGCGCCAGCAGCCAAGACGAGGGAGCTTACAATGAGCAGTTCTTC. It is translated as CASSQDEGAYNEQFF. The chain couples TRBV4-3 to TRBJ2-1; D perhaps matches TRBD2 (5 bases). The germline CDR1 and CDR2 sequences are LGHNA and YSLEER. The CDR3 loop spans 15 amino acids. V lost 0 bases and J 4 bases, leaving 10 bases between the germline ends.

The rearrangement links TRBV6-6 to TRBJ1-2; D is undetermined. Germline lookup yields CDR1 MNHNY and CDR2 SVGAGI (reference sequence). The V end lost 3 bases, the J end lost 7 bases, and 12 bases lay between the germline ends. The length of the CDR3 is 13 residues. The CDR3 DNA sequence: TGTGCCAGCAGTTATGGGCAGGCTGGTGGCTACACCTTC. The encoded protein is CASSYGQAGGYTF.

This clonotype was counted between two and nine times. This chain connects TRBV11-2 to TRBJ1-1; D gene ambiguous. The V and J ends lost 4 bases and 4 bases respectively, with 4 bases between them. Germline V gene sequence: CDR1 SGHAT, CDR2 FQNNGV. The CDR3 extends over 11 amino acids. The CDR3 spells CASSWGTEAFF. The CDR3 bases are TGTGCCAGCAGCTGGGGCACTGAAGCTTTCTTT. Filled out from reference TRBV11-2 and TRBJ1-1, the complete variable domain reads EAGVAQSPRYKIIEKRQSVAFWCNPISGHATLYWYQQILGQGPKLLIQFQNNGVVDDSQLPKDRFSAERLKGVDSTLKIQPAKLEDSAVYLCASSWGTEAFFGQGTRLTVV.

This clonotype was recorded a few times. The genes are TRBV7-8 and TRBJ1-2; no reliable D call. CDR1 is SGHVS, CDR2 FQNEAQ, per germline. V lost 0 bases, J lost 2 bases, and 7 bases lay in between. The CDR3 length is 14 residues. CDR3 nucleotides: TGTGCCAGCAGCTTAGCGGGAGGGAACTATGGCTACACCTTC. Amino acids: CASSLAGGNYGYTF.

The DNA of the CDR3 is TGCGCCAGCAGCTCGGACTCTTCGGAGACCCAGTACTTC. Its translation: CASSSDSSETQYF. This chain connects TRBV5-1 to TRBJ2-5; D might be TRBD2 (5 bases). Germline V gene lookup returns CDR1 SGHRS and CDR2 YFSETQ. Between the trimmed V and J ends, which lost 3 bases and 5 bases, there was a span of 11 bases. CDR3 length: 13 amino acids.

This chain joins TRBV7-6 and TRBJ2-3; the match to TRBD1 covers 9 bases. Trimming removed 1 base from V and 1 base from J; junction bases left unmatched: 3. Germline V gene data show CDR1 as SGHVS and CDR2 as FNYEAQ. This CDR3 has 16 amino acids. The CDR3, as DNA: TGTGCCAGCAGCTTAGGCGGACAGGGGCGCACAGATACGCAGTATTTT. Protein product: CASSLGGQGRTDTQYF.